The T cell receptor beta chain described here comes from a study of molecular identifiers for immune sequencing clone quantification. The overall study: Five aliquots were made in replicates from the RNA of roughly 20,000 or 100,000 naive CD8 cells, and four were sequenced.

Germline V CDR1 and CDR2: LNHDA, SQIVND (reference sequence). This CDR3 spans 13 amino acids. Trimming took 8 bases from V and 5 from J, leaving 15 bases between them. This clonotype was seen a few times. TCRdb re-analysed the PCR reads in MiXCR, keeping a single row per CDR3 protein. The sample has under 600,000 distinct CDR3 sequences, 20% to 25% seen once. Sequences were obtained from naive CD8+ T cells from blood, with Jurkat cell RNA spiked in. The subset denotes: FACS-sorted CD8+CD4-CCR7+CD45RA+ naive T cells. The receptor was isolated from a human donor in good health. Some libraries in this study had Jurkat cell RNA spiked in. This chain joins TRBV19 and TRBJ2-5, with TRBD1 as a possible D gene (7 bases). The CDR3 DNA is TGTGCCAGTCGCAGGGGGGTCGGGGAGACCCAGTACTTC. Its protein product is CASRRGVGETQYF.